Given below is one T cell receptor beta chain in context. The source of the sample is a study of fetal regulatory T cell absence and autoimmunity. This CDR3 has 14 amino acids. CDR1 is SGDLS and CDR2 is YYNGEE in the germline V gene. V lost 0 bases to trimming and J lost 2 bases, with 7 bases between them. Assay: immunoSEQ multiplex PCR; the TCRdb copy retains only in-frame clones and omits some. This table holds 95,000 or so clones, 55% to 75% found once. This TCR derives from a male donor with IPEX syndrome. The V and J genes are TRBV9 and TRBJ2-3; D is perhaps TRBD1 or TRBD2 (6 bases each). Sequencing was done on a sample of pancreas tissue. CDR3 in amino acids: CASSVAGATDTQYF. The DNA of the CDR3 is TGTGCCAGCAGCGTAGCGGGGGCCACAGATACGCAGTATTTT.